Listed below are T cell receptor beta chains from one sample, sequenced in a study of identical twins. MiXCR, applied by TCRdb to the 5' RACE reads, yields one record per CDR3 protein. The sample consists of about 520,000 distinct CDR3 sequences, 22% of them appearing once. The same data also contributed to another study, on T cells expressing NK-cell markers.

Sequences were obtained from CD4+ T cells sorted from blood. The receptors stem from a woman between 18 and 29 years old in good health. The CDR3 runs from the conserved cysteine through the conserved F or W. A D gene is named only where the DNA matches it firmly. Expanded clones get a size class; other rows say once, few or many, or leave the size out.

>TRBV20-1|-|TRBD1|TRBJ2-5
CSAQRGQTQETQYF
TGCAGTGCTCAAAGGGGACAGACTCAAGAGACCCAGTACTTC
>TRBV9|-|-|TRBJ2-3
CASSVGRGWADTQYF
TGTGCCAGCAGCGTAGGGAGGGGTTGGGCAGATACGCAGTATTTT
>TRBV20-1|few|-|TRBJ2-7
CSAEGVRGGYEQYF
TGCAGTGCTGAGGGGGTCAGGGGAGGCTACGAGCAGTACTTC
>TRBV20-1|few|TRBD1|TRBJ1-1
CGTGTAMNTEAFF
TGCGGGACCGGGACAGCAATGAACACTGAAGCTTTCTTT
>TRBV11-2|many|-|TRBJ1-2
CASSLVTFSFNYGYTF
TGTGCCAGCAGCTTAGTCACGTTTAGTTTTAACTATGGCTACACCTTC
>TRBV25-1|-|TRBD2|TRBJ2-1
CASSEWVSGYNEQFF
TGTGCCAGCAGTGAATGGGTTAGCGGGTACAATGAGCAGTTCTTC
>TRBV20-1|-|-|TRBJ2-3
CSAGALTLDTDTQYF
TGCAGTGCTGGTGCCCTAACCTTAGACACAGATACGCAGTATTTT
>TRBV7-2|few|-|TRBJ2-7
CASSLTPGGYYEQYF
TGTGCCAGCAGCTTAACCCCCGGCGGTTACTACGAGCAGTACTTC
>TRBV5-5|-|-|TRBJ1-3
CVSSLARNTIYF
TGTGTCAGCAGCTTGGCCCGAAACACCATATATTTT
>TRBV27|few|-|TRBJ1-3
CASSLLGTPGMPIYF
TGTGCCAGCAGTTTACTCGGGACACCCGGAATGCCCATATATTTT
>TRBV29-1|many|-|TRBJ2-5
CSVYQETQYF
TGCAGCGTGTACCAAGAGACCCAGTACTTC
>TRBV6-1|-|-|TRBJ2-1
CASNRQRNNEQFF
TGTGCCAGCAATAGACAAAGAAACAATGAGCAGTTCTTC
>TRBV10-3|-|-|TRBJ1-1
CAISGPPSGPNTEAFF
TGTGCCATCAGTGGCCCCCCGTCAGGACCGAACACTGAAGCTTTCTTT
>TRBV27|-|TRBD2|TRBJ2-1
CASSLRGLAGEGHNEQFF
TGTGCCAGCAGTTTACGGGGACTAGCGGGAGAGGGGCACAATGAGCAGTTCTTC
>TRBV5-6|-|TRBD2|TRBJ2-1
CASSISGREQFF
TGTGCCAGCAGCATTAGCGGGAGGGAGCAGTTCTTC
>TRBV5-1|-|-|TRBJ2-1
CASSLLGLGEQFF
TGCGCCAGCAGCTTGTTGGGCCTTGGGGAGCAGTTCTTC
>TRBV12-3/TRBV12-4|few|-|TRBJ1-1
CAIVPPGRSGTEAFF
TGTGCCATCGTCCCCCCGGGTCGTTCAGGCACTGAAGCTTTCTTT
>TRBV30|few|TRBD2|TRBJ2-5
CASTPPSGRPETQYF
TGTGCCTCTACCCCTCCTAGCGGGAGGCCGGAGACCCAGTACTTC
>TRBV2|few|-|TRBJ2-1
CASRGYAEQFF
TGTGCCAGCAGGGGGTATGCGGAGCAGTTCTTC
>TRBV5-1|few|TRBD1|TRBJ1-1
CASSGGQGLNTEAFF
TGCGCCAGCAGCGGGGGACAGGGTCTTAACACTGAAGCTTTCTTT
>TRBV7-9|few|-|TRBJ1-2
CASSFHTDSRRGYTF
TGTGCCAGCAGCTTTCATACGGACAGCCGGCGCGGCTACACCTTC
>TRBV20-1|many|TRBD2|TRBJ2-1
CSAPGLAENEQFF
TGCAGTGCTCCTGGGCTAGCGGAAAATGAGCAGTTCTTC
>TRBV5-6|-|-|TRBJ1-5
CASSLAGGGNQPQHF
TGTGCCAGCAGCTTGGCCGGAGGGGGCAATCAGCCCCAGCATTTT
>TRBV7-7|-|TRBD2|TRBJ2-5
CASSSTSGGETQYF
TGTGCCAGCAGCTCAACTAGCGGAGGCGAGACCCAGTACTTC
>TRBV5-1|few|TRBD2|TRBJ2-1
CASSSGLADEQFF
TGCGCCAGCAGCTCGGGACTAGCGGATGAGCAGTTCTTC
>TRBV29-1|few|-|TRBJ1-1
CSVRGGGNTEAFF
TGCAGCGTTCGGGGAGGGGGTAACACTGAAGCTTTCTTT
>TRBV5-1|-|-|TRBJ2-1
CASSLLRGGSSNEQFF
TGCGCCAGCAGCTTGCTACGGGGTGGCTCAAGCAATGAGCAGTTCTTC
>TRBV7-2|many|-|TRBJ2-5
CASSFRGLVETQYF
TGTGCCAGCAGCTTTCGGGGGCTAGTGGAGACCCAGTACTTC
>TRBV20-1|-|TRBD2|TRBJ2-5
CSAERGAGETQYF
TGCAGTGCTGAGCGGGGGGCGGGTGAGACCCAGTACTTC
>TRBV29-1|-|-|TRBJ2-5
CSVGQGGKETQYF
TGCAGCGTTGGGCAGGGCGGGAAGGAGACCCAGTACTTC
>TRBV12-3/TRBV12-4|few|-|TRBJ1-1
CASRYSREAFF
TGTGCCAGCAGGTACAGTAGGGAAGCTTTCTTT
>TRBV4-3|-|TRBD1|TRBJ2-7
CASSQSRDRAYEQYF
TGCGCCAGCAGCCAATCCCGGGACAGAGCCTACGAGCAGTACTTC
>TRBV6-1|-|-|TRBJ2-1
CASSEGWGSSYNEQFF
TGTGCCAGCAGTGAAGGATGGGGGAGCTCCTACAATGAGCAGTTCTTC
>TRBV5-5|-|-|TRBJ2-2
CASSLVARVDTGELFF
TGTGCCAGCAGCTTGGTTGCCAGGGTCGACACCGGGGAGCTGTTTTTT
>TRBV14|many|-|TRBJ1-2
CASSQDRIYGYTF
TGTGCCAGCAGCCAAGATCGAATCTATGGCTACACCTTC
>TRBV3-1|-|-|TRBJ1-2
CASRTGTIQDGYTF
TGTGCCAGCAGGACCGGGACAATCCAGGATGGCTACACCTTC
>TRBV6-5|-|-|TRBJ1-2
CASSLVNFDYGYTF
TGTGCCAGCAGTTTAGTAAACTTTGACTATGGCTACACCTTC